This TCR beta chain was sequenced during a study of shared clonotypes between healthy human individuals. Findings of the study overall: Inspection by rarefaction showed sorted-subset sequencing to be incomplete despite large depth.

This clone was detected once. What it recognizes is unknown. Positively selected for CCR7, the CD45RO-negative cells used as naive CD8 cells excluded terminally differentiated effector memory CD45RA+ cells. Germline assignment: CDR1 PRHDT and CDR2 FYEKMQ (reference sequence). The CDR3 spans 15 residues. V lost 1 base and J lost 0, with 8 bases in between. Per the authors' pipeline: Quality scores were absent from the junction-only immunoSEQ sequences, so filtering differed. Clones were read by immunoSEQ multiplex PCR, and TCRdb kept only the in-frame ones, dropping some. Clonal size and the V and J genes are those of that table, whereas D and trimming came from the DNA. The repertoire includes about 610,000 clones, 90% to 97% of them detected once, and roughly 0.1% sits in the top ten.

Sequencing was carried out using naive CD8+ T cells sorted from blood. This clonotype originated in a woman between 25 and 40 years old in good health. The genes are TRBV13 and TRBJ2-3; D is unresolved. CDR3 residues: CASSLDRESTDTQYF. The CDR3 DNA sequence: TGTGCCAGCAGCTTAGATAGGGAAAGCACAGATACGCAGTATTTT. Variable domain in full (rest from reference TRBV13 and TRBJ2-3): AAGVIQSPRHLIKEKRETATLKCYPIPRHDTVYWYQQGPGQDPQFLISFYEKMQSDKGSIPDRFSAQQFSDYHSELNMSSLELGDSALYFCASSLDRESTDTQYFGPGTRLTVL.